These 13 T cell receptor beta chains were all obtained from the same sample, sequenced in a study of beta chain features in type 1 diabetes listed by TCRdb under 2018. The library came from the immunoSEQ multiplex PCR assay. The High Capacity cDNA Reverse Transcription Kit was used to reverse transcribe all of the isolated RNA, meaning that expressed TCRB transcripts were what got sequenced. Held by TCRdb, this immuneACCESS table contains in-frame sequences only and omits some clones. Under half of the omission traces to an unresolved V gene where checked; the cause of the rest is unknown. This sample gives 150,000 or so clones in total; approximately 52% of them show up just once. The ten largest clones add up to under 0.5% of the sample. Sequencing used Tregs from blood. In the paper's terms, the cell subset or site label means: regulatory CD4+ T cells. The source is a man between 18 and 29 years old in good health.

This chain uses TRBV7-2 with TRBJ1-2; 9 bases map to TRBD1. Unmatched junction bases numbered 3, after V lost 4 bases and J lost 6 bases. CDR3 size: 13 residues. Germline CDR1 reads SGHTA; CDR2 reads FQGNSA. In DNA form, the CDR3 reads TGTGCCAGCAGCTCGGACAGGGGACATGGCTACACCTTC. It codes for CASSSDRGHGYTF.

J is TRBJ1-6 and V is TRBV7-9; TRBD1 matches at 7 bases. Germline CDR1 and CDR2: SEHNR and FQNEAQ (reference sequence). CDR3 length equals 13 residues. The ends lost 7 bases at V and 8 bases at J; junction bases unmatched: 5. The CDR3 sequence is CASTGGGDSPLHF. CDR3 nucleotides: TGTGCCAGCACGGGAGGGGGCGATTCACCCCTCCACTTT.

In its sample, this clone was seen once. This chain joins TRBV30 and TRBJ1-5, with TRBD1 matching 7 bases. This CDR3 is 13 amino acids long. J gave up 6 bases and V 2 bases, and 4 bases lay outside the gene matches. CDR1 is GTSNPN and CDR2 is SVGIG in the germline V gene (reference sequence). The CDR3 DNA sequence: TGTGCCTGGAGTACAGGGGTTGCTCAGCCCCAGCATTTT. Translation gives CAWSTGVAQPQHF.

This chain connects TRBV7-2 to TRBJ2-1, with D possibly being TRBD2 (5 bases). This CDR3 contains 13 residues. Per the germline V gene, CDR1 is SGHTA and CDR2 is FQGNSA. V was shortened by 5 bases and J by 7 bases, with 12 bases between the two germline ends. The CDR3: CASSSGRGNEQFF. CDR3 sequence (DNA): TGTGCCAGCAGCAGCGGACGAGGGAATGAGCAGTTCTTC.

The CDR3 loop reads CASSASRRKPTYEQYF. CDR3 nucleotide sequence: TGTGCCAGCAGCGCATCCCGGCGGAAGCCCACCTACGAGCAGTACTTC. The chain joins TRBV9 to TRBJ2-7; D remains ambiguous. The CDR3 runs 16 residues. The germline CDR1 and CDR2 sequences are SGDLS and YYNGEE. V gave up 3 bases and J gave up 2 bases, with 18 bases separating them.

V usage is TRBV25-1 and J usage is TRBJ2-7, with a possible D match to TRBD1 (5 bases). Between the trimmed V and J ends, which lost 4 bases and 0 bases, there was a span of 10 bases. The CDR3 runs to 14 residues. From germline, CDR1 is MGHDK and CDR2 SYGVNS. The CDR3 protein is CASSVQGSSYEQYF. CDR3 DNA: TGTGCCAGCAGTGTGCAGGGTAGCTCCTACGAGCAGTACTTC.

V usage is TRBV28 and J usage is TRBJ1-4; perhaps TRBD1 as D (6 bases). The CDR3 is made up of 20 amino acids. V lost 1 base, J lost 7 bases, and 28 bases lay in between. Germline loops: CDR1 MDHEN, CDR2 SYDVKM. This chain's CDR3 is CASSLSSYRDRSRGAEKLFF. In DNA form, the CDR3 reads TGTGCCAGCAGTTTATCTTCCTACAGGGATAGATCTCGGGGAGCTGAAAAACTGTTTTTT.

In nucleotides, the CDR3 is TGTGCCAGCAGCATAGGGGTCACCGGGGAGCTGTTTTTT. As protein: CASSIGVTGELFF. V usage is TRBV7-3 and J usage is TRBJ2-2, with D perhaps TRBD1 (5 bases). CDR1 SGHTA and CDR2 FQGTGA come from the germline V gene. Trimming cost V 5 bases and J 4 bases, with 8 bases left between them. CDR3 length: 13 amino acids.

The genes are TRBV6-6 and TRBJ1-2; a possible D gene is TRBD1 (6 bases). From germline, CDR1 is MNHNY and CDR2 SVGAGI (reference sequence). V was pared by 2 bases and J by 3 bases, with 10 bases between. The CDR3 covers 14 residues. The CDR3 is CASSYVAGDYGYTF. The CDR3 region has the DNA TGTGCCAGCAGTTACGTTGCAGGGGACTATGGCTACACCTTC.

The V gene is TRBV11-2, the J gene TRBJ2-6; D remains unclear. The CDR3 has 14 amino acids. Germline-derived CDR1 and CDR2 are SGHAT and FQNNGV. Trimming stripped 7 bases from V and 5 bases from J, with 12 bases between. The DNA for the CDR3 is TGTGCCAGCAATATAAGTCCTAGGGCCAACGTCCTGACTTTC. Its translation: CASNISPRANVLTF. Complete variable domain (other parts from reference TRBV11-2 and TRBJ2-6): EAGVAQSPRYKIIEKRQSVAFWCNPISGHATLYWYQQILGQGPKLLIQFQNNGVVDDSQLPKDRFSAERLKGVDSTLKIQPAKLEDSAVYLCASNISPRANVLTFGAGSRLTVL.

J is TRBJ2-3 and V is TRBV4-2; a possible D gene is TRBD1 (5 bases). CDR1 is LGHNA, CDR2 YNFKEQ, per germline. V shed 1 base and J shed 3 bases, with 17 bases lying between them. This CDR3 contains 17 residues. CDR3 nucleotide sequence: TGTGCCAGCAGCCAAGGGACACGTGGAGTATGGACAGATACGCAGTATTTT. Its protein product is CASSQGTRGVWTDTQYF.

The chain combines TRBV5-1 with TRBJ1-6, with 7 bases identical to TRBD1. The germline V gene has CDR1 SGHRS and CDR2 YFSETQ. The CDR3 covers 13 residues. The ends lost 2 bases at V and 10 bases at J; junction bases unmatched: 3. The CDR3 coding sequence is TGCGCCAGCAGCTTAGGGGGCCAGTCACCCCTCCACTTT. Encoded protein: CASSLGGQSPLHF.

V and J are TRBV10-3 and TRBJ1-2; 10 nucleotides align to TRBD1. V gave up 10 bases and J gave up 2 bases; unmatched junction bases: 10. The length of the CDR3 is 15 residues. Germline V gene lookup returns CDR1 ENHRY and CDR2 SYGVKD. CDR3 region: CATWGTGDKNYGYTF. CDR3 coding DNA: TGTGCCACGTGGGGGACAGGGGACAAAAACTATGGCTACACCTTC.